This T cell receptor (beta chain) was observed in a study of cytomegalovirus exposure and HLA in healthy donors. CDR3 length: 13 amino acids. Looked up from germline, CDR1 is MNHEY and CDR2 is SVGAGI. Deletions cut 5 bases from V and 3 bases from J, with 10 bases between. 13 Jbeta primers and 60 Vbeta primers were used for the PCR. Clones were read by immunoSEQ multiplex PCR, and TCRdb kept only the in-frame ones, dropping some. Of 160,000 or so clones listed, roughly 79% are singletons. The chain uses TRBV6-5 and TRBJ1-2; D is perhaps TRBD1 (6 bases). The sequencing sample was made of PBMCs. This receptor was taken from a man under 40 in good health and CMV-seronegative. CDR3 sequence reads: CASSKQGYYGYTF. CDR3 bases: TGTGCCAGCAGTAAACAGGGTTACTATGGCTACACCTTC.